The rows below give T cell receptor beta chains drawn from one sample of a study of OX40 agonist ivuxolimab in advanced cancers. Method: immunoSEQ multiplex PCR; TCRdb's copy keeps in-frame clones and lacks some. This table holds 76,000 or so clones, around 85% found once. The source was CD4+ or CD8+ T cells sorted from blood, collected in a trial of the OX40 agonist ivuxolimab. The source of these receptors is an adult with an advanced solid tumor such as melanoma, head and neck, liver or kidney cancer. Both conserved end residues are trimmed from each CDR3.

TRBV7-2	ASSRTGGQPQH
TRBV7-2	ASSLWSREGGKLF
TRBV5-4	ASSLKRGPDTDTQY
TRBV27	ASIAGDSSNEQF
TRBV27	ASSLVGQRRYGYT
TRBV7-2	ASSISVSTQY
TRBV7-9	ASSLRGGNEKLF
TRBV5-1	ASSLPLSGGYGYT
TRBV19	ASTMDDSSYNSPLH
TRBV5-1	ASSLATNTEAF
TRBV18	ASSPPGEYEQY
TRBV5-8	ASSLVLSNTGELF
TRBV7-3	ASSLQGSGNTIY
TRBV28	ASSTGGGRGYT
TRBV5-1	ASSLGSGISYEQY
TRBV19	ASSIPGQGGGYT
TRBV7-9	ASSSTGGLSEKLF
TRBV6-1	ASSGGINSNQPQH
TRBV5-1	ASSLEVTGFHEQF
TRBV5-5	ASSVGQGVDIQY
TRBV2	ASSYPGQGAQTGELF
TRBV5-1	ASSPGAGGATDTQY
TRBV7-8	ASSLGGGNSPLH
TRBV29-1	SVEEGPGRDNEQF
TRBV4-1	ASSQDAPPWGEAF
TRBV6-1	ASSNRVSGYGYT
TRBV5-1	ASSHGTGNEKLF
TRBV7-7	ASSLGSGGHNEQF
TRBV5-1	ASSPTSVRNYGYT
TRBV11-2	ASSLDETEAF
TRBV5-1	ASSRNGDSWNYGYT
TRBV10-3	ATGLAGEETQY
TRBV21-1	ASSNQGNYGYT
TRBV7-2	ASSPLRGVTDTQY
TRBV7-9	ASSTPFPGPPNYGYT
TRBV6-5	ASSYGPGLFEAF
TRBV7-8	ASSRQGRWEYEQY
TRBV19	AGAPGTGARNQPQH
TRBV18	ASSPPWTPIDEAF
TRBV25-1	ASSERYRNEQY
TRBV9	ASSVEAGSSSYNEQF
TRBV6-6	ASSAQVNEQF
TRBV27	ASRLGTGFREKLF
TRBV30	AWSRGKTGTGGFYGYT
TRBV2	ASSERQGAGEKLF
TRBV20-1	SAGQGDTQY
TRBV6-1	ASSLYPGTEQF
TRBV27	ASSLFSQPSRVNYGYT
TRBV9	ASSVEGGARTDTQY